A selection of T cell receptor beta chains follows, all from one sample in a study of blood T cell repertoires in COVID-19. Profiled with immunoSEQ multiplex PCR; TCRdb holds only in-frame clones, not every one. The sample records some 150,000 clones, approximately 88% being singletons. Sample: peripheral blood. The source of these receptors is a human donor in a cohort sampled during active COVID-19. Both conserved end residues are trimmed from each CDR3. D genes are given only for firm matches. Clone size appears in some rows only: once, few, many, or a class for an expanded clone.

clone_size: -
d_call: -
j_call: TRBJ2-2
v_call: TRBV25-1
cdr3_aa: ASSESAGTGELF

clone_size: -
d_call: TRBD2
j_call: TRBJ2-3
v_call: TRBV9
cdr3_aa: ASSANPKTSGGSTDTQY

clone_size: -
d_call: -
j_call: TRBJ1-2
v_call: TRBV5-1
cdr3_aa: ASSLSPGPIKEGYT

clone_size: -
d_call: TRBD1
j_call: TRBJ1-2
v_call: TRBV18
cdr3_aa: ASSSWDRETGYT

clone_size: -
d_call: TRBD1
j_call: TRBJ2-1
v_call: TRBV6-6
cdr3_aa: ASSPRGYPYNEQF

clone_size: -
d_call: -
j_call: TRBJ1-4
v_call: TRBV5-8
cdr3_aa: ASSRRAHGEKLF

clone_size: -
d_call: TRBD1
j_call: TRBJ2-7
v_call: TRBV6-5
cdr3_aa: ASSPTGTGYEQY

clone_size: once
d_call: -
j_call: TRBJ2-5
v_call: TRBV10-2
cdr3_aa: ASSEWGAARQGTETQY

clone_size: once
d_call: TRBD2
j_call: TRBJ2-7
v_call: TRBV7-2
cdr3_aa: ASSLHGTSGSYEQY

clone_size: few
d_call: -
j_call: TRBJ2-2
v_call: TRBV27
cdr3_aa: ASSLGPVGTNTGELF

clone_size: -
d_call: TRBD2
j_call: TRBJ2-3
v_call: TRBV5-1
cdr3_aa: ASSPRTSGDHMDTQY

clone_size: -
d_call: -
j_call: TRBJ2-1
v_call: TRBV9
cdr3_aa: ASSVGSPLTYNEQF

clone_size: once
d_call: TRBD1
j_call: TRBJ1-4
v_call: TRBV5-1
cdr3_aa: ASSLGGTNEKLF

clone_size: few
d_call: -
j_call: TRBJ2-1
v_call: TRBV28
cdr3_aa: ASSLPDRYNEQF